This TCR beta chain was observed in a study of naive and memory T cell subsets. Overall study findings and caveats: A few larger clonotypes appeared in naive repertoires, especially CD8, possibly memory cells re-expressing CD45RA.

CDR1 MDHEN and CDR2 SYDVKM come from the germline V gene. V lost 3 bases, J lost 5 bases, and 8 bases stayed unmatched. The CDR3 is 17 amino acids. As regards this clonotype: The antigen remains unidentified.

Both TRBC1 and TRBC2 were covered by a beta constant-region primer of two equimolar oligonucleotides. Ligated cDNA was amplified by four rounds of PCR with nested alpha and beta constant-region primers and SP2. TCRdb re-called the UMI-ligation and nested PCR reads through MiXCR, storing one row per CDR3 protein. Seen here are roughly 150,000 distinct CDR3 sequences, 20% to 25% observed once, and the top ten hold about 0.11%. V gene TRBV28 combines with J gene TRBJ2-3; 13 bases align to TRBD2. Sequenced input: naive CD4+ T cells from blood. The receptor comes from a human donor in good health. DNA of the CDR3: TGTGCCAGCAGTTTCTCCGGACTAGCGGGAGCTGTAGATACGCAGTATTTT. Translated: CASSFSGLAGAVDTQYF.